This T cell receptor beta chain originates from a study of response to subunit inactivated influenza vaccine. Using its own MiXCR run on the RT-PCR reads, TCRdb lists one record per CDR3 protein. The sample lists 650,000 or so distinct CDR3 sequences, 11% to 15% occurring once. The CDR3 covers 16 residues. Trimming took off 6 bases at V and 1 base at J, with 18 bases between the two ends. The input for sequencing was PBMCs from blood, taken roughly 2 weeks before vaccination. This TCR came from a man aged 45-60 years who received an inactivated influenza vaccine. The rearrangement links TRBV12-3 or TRBV12-4 to TRBJ1-2; TRBD1 might be the D (6 bases). In DNA form, the CDR3 reads TGTGCCAGCAGCTCCTCAGGGGACACCTTTAACTATGGCTACACCTTC. Protein: CASSSSGDTFNYGYTF.